What follows are 11 T cell receptor beta chains derived from one specimen sequenced in a study of cytomegalovirus exposure and HLA in healthy donors. 13 Jbeta primers and 60 Vbeta primers were used for the PCR. The protocol was immunoSEQ multiplex PCR, while the TCRdb copy is restricted to in-frame clones and leaves out a portion. Of about 57,000 clones listed, about 69% are singletons. Material for sequencing was PBMCs. The source of these receptors is a man aged 25 to 45 in good health and CMV-seropositive.

The V gene is TRBV7-6, the J gene TRBJ1-2; 7 nucleotides match TRBD1. Germline CDR1 reads SGHVS; CDR2 reads FNYEAQ. This CDR3 has 14 residues. V lost 1 base to trimming and J lost 5 bases; unmatched junction nucleotides: 4. CDR3 bases: TGTGCCAGCAGCTTAGGGGGGACAGCATATGGCTACACCTTC. Protein sequence: CASSLGGTAYGYTF. The variable domain in full, completed from reference TRBV7-6 and TRBJ1-2, reads GAGVSQSPRYKVTKRGQDVALRCDPISGHVSLYWYRQALGQGPEFLTYFNYEAQQDKSGLPNDRFSAERPEGSISTLTIQRTEQRDSAMYRCASSLGGTAYGYTFGSGTRLTVV.

J is TRBJ1-2 and V is TRBV25-1; D is unresolved. CDR3 length: 13 residues. Germline CDR1 and CDR2: MGHDK and SYGVNS. V lost 1 base, J lost 4 bases, and 7 bases lay in between. CDR3 in amino acids: CASSESPVYGYTF. The CDR3 DNA reads TGTGCCAGCAGTGAATCGCCGGTCTATGGCTACACCTTC.

The count of this clone is one. The rearrangement links TRBV7-9 to TRBJ2-2, with D perhaps TRBD2 (7 bases). The CDR3 loop spans 13 amino acids. Trimming cost V 4 bases and J 13 bases, with 16 bases left between them. CDR1 SEHNR and CDR2 FQNEAQ come from the germline V gene (reference sequence). DNA of the CDR3: TGTGCCAGCAGCTGGCACGGGGGGCAGGGGCTGTTTTTT. This encodes CASSWHGGQGLFF.

This chain uses TRBV7-2 with TRBJ1-2; unclear D gene. In germline, CDR1 is SGHTA, CDR2 FQGNSA. Trimming took 5 bases from V and 7 from J, leaving 11 bases between them. This CDR3 region has 12 residues. CDR3 DNA: TGTGCCAGCAGCCCCGACATTGTTGGCTACACCTTC. Protein: CASSPDIVGYTF.

The rearrangement links TRBV6-1 to TRBJ2-7; weak D call: TRBD2 (5 bases). The length of the CDR3 is 15 residues. V gave up 0 bases and J gave up 2 bases, with 11 bases separating them. Germline CDR1 MNHNS, CDR2 SASEGT. The CDR3 protein is CASSEATGSAYEQYF. CDR3 in DNA: TGTGCCAGCAGTGAAGCTACGGGATCCGCCTACGAGCAGTACTTC.

A few counts support this clone. The same CDR3 can be traced to other DNA sequences in this sample. This rearrangement joins TRBV10-3 to TRBJ1-2; 8 bases are shared with TRBD1. Germline CDR1 reads ENHRY; CDR2 reads SYGVKD. V lost 7 bases to trimming and J lost 2 bases; unmatched junction nucleotides: 3. The CDR3 is made up of 13 amino acids. CDR3 sequence reads: CAIKGQGNYGYTF. In DNA form, the CDR3 reads TGTGCCATCAAAGGACAGGGCAACTATGGCTACACCTTC.

V usage is TRBV19 and J usage is TRBJ1-1; the D gene is possibly TRBD1 (5 bases). The CDR3 sequence is 13 residues long. With 7 bases removed from V and 4 bases from J, the gap between germline ends came to 13 bases. Germline CDR1 is LNHDA and CDR2 is SQIVND (reference sequence). The CDR3 region has the DNA TGTGCCAGTACGAGACAGATGGGCACTGAAGCTTTCTTT. Translated: CASTRQMGTEAFF.

The chain is built from TRBV28 and TRBJ2-7, with D tentatively TRBD1 (6 bases). Looked up from germline, CDR1 is MDHEN and CDR2 is SYDVKM. Trimming pared 6 bases from V and 1 base from J, leaving 16 bases between. The CDR3 has 15 amino acids. The CDR3 DNA sequence: TGTGCCAGCAGGGTTCTAAGGGGGTTATCCTACGAGCAGTACTTC. It encodes CASRVLRGLSYEQYF.

The CDR3 region is CASSPPGEGWEQYF. The CDR3, as DNA: TGTGCCAGCAGCCCCCCGGGGGAGGGTTGGGAGCAGTACTTC. This sequence joins TRBV7-2 and TRBJ2-7; 7 bases are shared with TRBD2. The V and J ends lost 5 bases and 7 bases, in that order; junction bases with no gene match: 11. Looked up from germline, CDR1 is SGHTA and CDR2 is FQGNSA. The CDR3 has 14 residues.

The chain uses TRBV4-1 and TRBJ2-1; D is possibly TRBD1 (6 bases). This CDR3 is built from 15 residues. Germline CDR1 MGHRA, CDR2 YSYEKL. The V and J ends lost 1 base and 10 bases respectively, with 17 bases between them. CDR3 coding DNA: TGCGCCAGCAGCCAAGGGAGCACAGGGCTGGGGGAGCAGTTCTTC. Its translation: CASSQGSTGLGEQFF.

The chain uses TRBV5-4 and TRBJ1-1, with TRBD1 as a possible D gene (6 bases). The CDR3 is made up of 15 amino acids. V lost 5 bases and J 4 bases, leaving 18 bases between the germline ends. Germline loops: CDR1 SGHNT, CDR2 YYREEE (reference sequence). In DNA form, the CDR3 reads TGTGCCAGCAGTTCAAAGACCACAGGGCTCACTGAAGCTTTCTTT. Translated: CASSSKTTGLTEAFF.